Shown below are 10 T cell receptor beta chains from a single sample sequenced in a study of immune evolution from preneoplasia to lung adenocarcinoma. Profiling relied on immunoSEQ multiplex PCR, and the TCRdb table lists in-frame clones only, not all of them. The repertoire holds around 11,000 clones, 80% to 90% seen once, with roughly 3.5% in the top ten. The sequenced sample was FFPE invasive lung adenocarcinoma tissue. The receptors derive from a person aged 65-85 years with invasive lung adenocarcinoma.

CDR3 bases: TGTGCCAGCAGCTTAGGAGACGCCAACAATGAGCAGTTCTTC. It encodes CASSLGDANNEQFF. This sequence joins TRBV7-8 and TRBJ2-1; D unclear. This CDR3 region has 14 residues. Between the trimmed V and J ends, which lost 1 base and 5 bases, there was a span of 9 bases. The V gene's germline CDR1 is SGHVS and CDR2 FQNEAQ.

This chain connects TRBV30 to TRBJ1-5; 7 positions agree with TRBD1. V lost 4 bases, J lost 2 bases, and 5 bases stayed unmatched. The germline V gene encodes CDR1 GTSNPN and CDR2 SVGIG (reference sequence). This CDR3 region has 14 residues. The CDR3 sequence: CAWNQGGGNQPQHF. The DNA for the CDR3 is TGTGCCTGGAATCAGGGGGGAGGCAATCAGCCCCAGCATTTT.

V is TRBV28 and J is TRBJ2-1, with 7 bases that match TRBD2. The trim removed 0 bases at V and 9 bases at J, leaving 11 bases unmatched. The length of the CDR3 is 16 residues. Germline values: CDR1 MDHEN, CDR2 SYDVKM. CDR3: CASSLWRESFRVEQFF. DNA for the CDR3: TGTGCCAGCAGTTTATGGCGGGAGTCTTTTAGGGTTGAGCAGTTCTTC.

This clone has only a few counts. CDR3 in amino acids: CASSLWGESKGYTF. CDR3 nucleotide sequence: TGTGCCAGCAGTTTATGGGGGGAGAGCAAGGGCTACACCTTC. This chain uses TRBV28 with TRBJ1-2, with D perhaps TRBD1 (5 bases). Germline V CDR1 and CDR2: MDHEN, SYDVKM. This CDR3 is 14 amino acids long. V was shortened by 0 bases and J by 8 bases, with 13 bases between the two germline ends.

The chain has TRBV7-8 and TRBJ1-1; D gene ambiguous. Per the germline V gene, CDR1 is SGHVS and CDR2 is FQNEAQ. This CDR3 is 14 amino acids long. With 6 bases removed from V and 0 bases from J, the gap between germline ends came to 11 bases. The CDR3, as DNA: TGTGCCAGCAGATCTCAGGAGATGAACACTGAAGCTTTCTTT. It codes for CASRSQEMNTEAFF.

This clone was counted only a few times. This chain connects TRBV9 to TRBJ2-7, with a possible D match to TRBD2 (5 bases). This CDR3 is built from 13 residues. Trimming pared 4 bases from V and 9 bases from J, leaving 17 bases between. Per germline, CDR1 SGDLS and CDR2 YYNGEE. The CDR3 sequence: CASSSSGESGQYF. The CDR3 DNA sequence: TGTGCCAGCAGCTCCTCCGGGGAGAGCGGGCAGTACTTC.

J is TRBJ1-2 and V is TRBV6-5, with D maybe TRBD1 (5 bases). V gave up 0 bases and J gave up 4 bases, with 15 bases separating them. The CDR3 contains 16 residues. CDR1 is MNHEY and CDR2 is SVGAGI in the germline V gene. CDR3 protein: CASSYSGGGRLYGYTF. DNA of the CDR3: TGTGCCAGCAGTTACTCGGGTGGGGGTAGACTCTATGGCTACACCTTC.

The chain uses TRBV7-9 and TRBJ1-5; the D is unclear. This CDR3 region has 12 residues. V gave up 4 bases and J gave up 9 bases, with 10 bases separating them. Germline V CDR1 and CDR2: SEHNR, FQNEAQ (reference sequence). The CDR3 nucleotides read TGTGCCAGCAGCTATTCAGATGGGCCCCAGCATTTT. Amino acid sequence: CASSYSDGPQHF.

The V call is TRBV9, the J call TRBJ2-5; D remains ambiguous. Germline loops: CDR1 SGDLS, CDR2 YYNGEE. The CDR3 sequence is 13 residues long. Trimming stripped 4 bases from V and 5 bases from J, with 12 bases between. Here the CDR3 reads CASSPTLGETQYF. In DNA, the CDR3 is TGTGCCAGCAGCCCCACCCTTGGGGAGACCCAGTACTTC.

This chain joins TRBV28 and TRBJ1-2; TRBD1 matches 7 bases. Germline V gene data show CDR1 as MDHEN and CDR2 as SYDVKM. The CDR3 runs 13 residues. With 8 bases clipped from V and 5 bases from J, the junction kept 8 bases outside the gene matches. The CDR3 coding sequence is TGTGCCAGCCGCCCATTGACAGGGTATGGCTACACCTTC. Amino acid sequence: CASRPLTGYGYTF.